The TCR beta chain described here comes from a study of identical twins. Via MiXCR, TCRdb re-called the 5' RACE reads, giving one row per CDR3 protein. The data show about 470,000 distinct CDR3 sequences, with approximately 24% seen just once and roughly 3% held by the top ten. Germline V gives CDR1 ENHRY, CDR2 SYGVKD. The CDR3 is 11 residues long. Trimming at V came to 6 bases and at J to 8 bases, leaving 3 bases not matched to a gene. These same data were also listed under a study on T cells expressing NK-cell markers. That source adds: A range of 1.0-7.0% of CD8+ T cells consisted of dominant NKG2C+ clonotypes in six donors.

The receptor's source is a woman aged 18-29 years in good health. J is TRBJ1-1 and V is TRBV10-3, with 7 bases matching TRBD1. The sequenced material came from CD4+ T cells sorted from blood. The chain's CDR3 is CAIRMTGEAFF. The DNA for the CDR3 is TGTGCCATCAGAATGACAGGGGAAGCTTTCTTT.